A selection of T cell receptor beta chains follows, all from one sample in a study of shared clonotypes between healthy human individuals. TCRdb's copy holds only in-frame clones and misses some; the assay was immunoSEQ multiplex PCR. The table shows some 89,000 clones, with roughly two thirds occurring only once. Sequenced sample: memory CD8+ T cells sorted from blood. These receptors were taken from a young man in good health. CDR3s leave out the opening cysteine and the closing phenylalanine or tryptophan. A D gene is named only where the DNA matches it firmly.

CDR3	D	V
ASSQDRTGKNTEAF	TRBD1	TRBV4-2
ASSPPVEAGVAETQY	TRBD2	TRBV11-2
ASSGGRDRPTYEQY	TRBD1	TRBV9
ASSPTAAGGSEQY	TRBD2	TRBV7-6
ASNSGSLYEQF	.	TRBV27
ASSKPKDRGGNQPQH	.	TRBV21-1
ASSWDSDGSSYEQY	.	TRBV7-8
ASSLGQENYGYT	.	TRBV5-6
ASSYSGSDYEQY	.	TRBV6-5
ASSLTSGSPYNEQF	TRBD2	TRBV7-9
ASSLRGGKLF	.	TRBV28
ASSVTTAQETQY	.	TRBV7-9
ASSTGQGDTEAF	TRBD1	TRBV5-1
ASSCGIQSRANVLT	.	TRBV2
ASSSNDLIGDTQY	.	TRBV5-5
ASSPSGRRYEQY	TRBD2	TRBV7-9
ASSLLGGEETQY	.	TRBV27
ASQGSVDRPYEQY	.	TRBV28
ASSLGGDGYEKLF	.	TRBV7-2
ASSLAPTGQGPQH	.	TRBV7-6